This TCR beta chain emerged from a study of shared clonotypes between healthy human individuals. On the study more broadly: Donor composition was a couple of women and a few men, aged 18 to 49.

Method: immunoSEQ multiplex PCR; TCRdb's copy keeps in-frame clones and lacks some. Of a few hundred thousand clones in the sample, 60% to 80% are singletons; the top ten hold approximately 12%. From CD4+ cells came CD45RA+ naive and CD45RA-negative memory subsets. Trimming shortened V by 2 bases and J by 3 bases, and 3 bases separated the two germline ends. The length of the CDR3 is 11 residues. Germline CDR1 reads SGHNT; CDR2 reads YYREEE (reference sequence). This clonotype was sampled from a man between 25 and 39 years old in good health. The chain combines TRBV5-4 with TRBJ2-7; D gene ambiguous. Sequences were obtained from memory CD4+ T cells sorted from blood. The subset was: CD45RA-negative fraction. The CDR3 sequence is CASSFNYEQYF. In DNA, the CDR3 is TGTGCCAGCAGCTTCAACTACGAGCAGTACTTC.